The 5 T cell receptor beta chains below come from one sample, sequenced in a study of T cells in Graves' hyperthyroidism and ophthalmopathy. RNA transcripts served as the template for amplifying TCR beta CDR3 regions. First-round RT-PCR with HTBI primers amplified the TCR CDR3 region. TCRdb ran MiXCR on the multiplex PCR reads and lists one entry per CDR3 protein. Of around 610,000 distinct CDR3 sequences detected, approximately 14% appear once; the ten largest clones hold around 4.1%. The sample was blood. Receptors were obtained from a woman aged 40 to 49 with Graves' ophthalmopathy.

This clonotype was detected only a few times. The chain has TRBV28 and TRBJ2-2, with 15 bases identical to TRBD2. The CDR3 contains 18 residues. Germline trimming cut 4 bases from V and 8 bases from J; bases unmatched to any gene: 11. The germline gives CDR1 MDHEN, CDR2 SYDVKM. CDR3 protein: CASSSVGLAGGARGELFF. In DNA form, the CDR3 reads TGTGCCAGCAGTTCGGTCGGACTAGCGGGAGGGGCCCGAGGGGAGCTGTTTTTT.

On this clonotype itself: This clone may be a read error of a much larger clone one base away. V gene TRBV3-1 combines with J gene TRBJ1-6; TRBD1 aligns across 11 bases. The CDR3 contains 13 residues. The V gene's germline CDR1 is LGHDT and CDR2 YNNKEL (reference sequence). V gave up 7 bases and J gave up 9 bases; unmatched junction bases: 2. CDR3 sequence reads: CASTGTGGSPLHF. CDR3 bases: TGTGCCAGCACCGGGACAGGGGGTTCACCCCTCCACTTT.

This clonotype has a count of ten or more. The chain uses TRBV14 and TRBJ2-5; D is ambiguous. The length of the CDR3 is 13 residues. CDR1 SGHDN and CDR2 FVKESK come from the germline V gene. Deletions cut 3 bases from V and 1 base from J, with 6 bases between. Here the CDR3 DNA reads TGTGCCAGCAGCCAGAACTTCCAAGAGACCCAGTACTTC. Translation gives CASSQNFQETQYF.

This clonotype was found many times. V gene TRBV10-3 combines with J gene TRBJ2-5; TRBD2 might be the D (6 bases). The V end was cut by 3 bases, the J end by 4 bases, with 21 bases between. The CDR3 totals 17 residues. Per the germline V gene, CDR1 is ENHRY and CDR2 is SYGVKD. This CDR3 reads CAISDLSLAGQGETQYF. The DNA for the CDR3 is TGTGCCATCAGTGATCTATCACTAGCCGGGCAAGGAGAGACCCAGTACTTC.

This clonotype was seen repeatedly, ten times or more. V usage is TRBV20-1 and J usage is TRBJ1-5; no clear D. Germline assignment: CDR1 DFQATT and CDR2 SNEGSKA (reference sequence). The germline V and J ends were trimmed by 0 bases and 2 bases, with 8 bases remaining between them. The CDR3 runs 14 residues. The CDR3 sequence is CSAREGWGNQPQHF. The CDR3 DNA reads TGCAGTGCTAGAGAAGGGTGGGGCAATCAGCCCCAGCATTTT.